A selection of T cell receptor beta chains follows, all from one sample in a study of blood T cell repertoires in COVID-19. Method: immunoSEQ multiplex PCR; TCRdb's copy keeps in-frame clones and lacks some. The sample carries 150,000 to 200,000 clones, roughly 85% recorded once. The material sequenced was peripheral blood. These receptors all stem from a man in his sixties with acute or convalescent COVID-19. CDR3s include the opening cysteine and the closing phenylalanine or tryptophan. A D gene is named only where the DNA matches it firmly. Where a row states a size, it is once, few, many or the class of an expanded clone; other rows omit it.

. TRBJ1-5 TRBV11-2 13 . CASSLVQDQPQHF TGTGCCAGCAGCTTAGTTCAGGATCAGCCCCAGCATTTT
. TRBJ1-6 TRBV28 14 TRBD1 CASRLSGQGRLLHF TGTGCCAGCAGGTTAAGCGGACAGGGGAGACTCCTCCACTTT
few TRBJ2-3 TRBV6-5 15 . CASSYFAGWPDTQYF TGTGCCAGCAGTTACTTTGCGGGATGGCCGGATACGCAGTATTTT
. TRBJ2-7 TRBV7-3 15 . CASSSSAGPRGEQYF TGTGCCAGCAGCTCATCGGCGGGCCCGAGAGGGGAGCAGTACTTC
. TRBJ1-4 TRBV24-1 13 . CATSDAGVEKLFF TGTGCCACCAGTGACGCGGGGGTTGAAAAACTGTTTTTT
. TRBJ1-3 TRBV5-1 14 . CASSLEGGGNTIYF TGCGCCAGCAGCTTGGAAGGGGGTGGAAACACCATATATTTT
once TRBJ2-5 TRBV18 16 TRBD2 CASSLLSGRAWETQYF TGTGCCAGCTCACTCCTTAGCGGGAGGGCCTGGGAGACCCAGTACTTC
. TRBJ1-3 TRBV2 13 . CASTRISGNTIYF TGTGCCAGCACGAGGATCTCTGGAAACACCATATATTTT
. TRBJ2-1 TRBV28 12 . CASLWEGGEQFF TGTGCCAGTCTTTGGGAGGGGGGTGAGCAGTTCTTC
. TRBJ2-7 TRBV29-1 13 TRBD2 CSVSSGGYYEQYF TGCAGCGTCTCTAGCGGAGGATACTACGAGCAGTACTTC
. TRBJ1-2 TRBV5-5 15 TRBD1 CASSLGGQGIYGYTF TGTGCCAGCAGCTTGGGTGGACAGGGAATCTATGGCTACACCTTC